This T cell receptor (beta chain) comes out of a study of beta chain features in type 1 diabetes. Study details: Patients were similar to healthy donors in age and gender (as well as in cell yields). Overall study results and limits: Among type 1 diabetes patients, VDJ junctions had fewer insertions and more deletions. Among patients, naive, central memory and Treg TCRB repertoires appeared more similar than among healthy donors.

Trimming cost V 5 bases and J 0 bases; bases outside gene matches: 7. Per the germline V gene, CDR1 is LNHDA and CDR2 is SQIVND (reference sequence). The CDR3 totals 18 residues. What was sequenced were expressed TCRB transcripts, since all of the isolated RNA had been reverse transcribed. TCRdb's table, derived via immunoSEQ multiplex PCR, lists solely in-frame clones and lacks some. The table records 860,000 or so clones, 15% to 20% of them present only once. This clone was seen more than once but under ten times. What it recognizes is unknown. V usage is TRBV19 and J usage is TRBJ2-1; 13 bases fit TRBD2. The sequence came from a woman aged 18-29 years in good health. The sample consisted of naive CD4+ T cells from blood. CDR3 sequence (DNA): TGTGCCAGTAGTCGACTAGCGGGAGGCCTTAGCTCCTACAATGAGCAGTTCTTC. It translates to CASSRLAGGLSSYNEQFF.